This record covers a single T cell receptor beta chain. Its specificity is not known. The data belong to a study of OX40 agonist ivuxolimab in advanced cancers. Study-wide findings and caveats: Partly responding patients at 0.1-3.0 mg/kg showed some of the smallest clonal expansion.

Generated by immunoSEQ multiplex PCR, the TCRdb table keeps only in-frame clones and is missing some. The data hold tens of thousands of clones, with 65% to 90% observed a single time. The V end was cut by 4 bases, the J end by 0 bases, with 10 bases between. The CDR3 runs 15 residues. Per germline, CDR1 LNHDA and CDR2 SQIVND (reference sequence). The receptor was derived from an adult with an advanced solid tumor such as melanoma, head and neck, liver or kidney cancer. The chain links TRBV19 to TRBJ2-4; a possible D gene is TRBD2 (5 bases). The sequences come from CD4+ or CD8+ T cells sorted from blood, collected in a trial of the OX40 agonist ivuxolimab. The CDR3 region is CASSSSGLAKNIQYF. The DNA for the CDR3 is TGTGCCAGTAGTAGCAGCGGTTTAGCCAAAAACATTCAGTACTTC.